What follows are 29 T cell receptor beta chains derived from one specimen sequenced in a study of brain T cells in children with intractable seizures. Some clones are missing from TCRdb's copy, which holds only in-frame ones; the method was immunoSEQ multiplex PCR. The sample holds around 100,000 clones, approximately 94% seen once. The sample consisted of peripheral blood, taken at surgery. All receptors come from a boy in the first two years of life with hemimegalencephaly and intractable seizures.

This chain links TRBV10-3 with TRBJ2-5; D tentatively reads TRBD1 or TRBD2 (5 bases each). Per germline, CDR1 ENHRY and CDR2 SYGVKD. This CDR3 contains 13 residues. Between the trimmed V and J ends, which lost 3 bases and 4 bases, there was a span of 9 bases. Here the CDR3 DNA reads TGTGCCATCAGTGAATTGAGGGGAGAGACCCAGTACTTC. It specifies CAISELRGETQYF.

The gene calls are TRBV7-2 and TRBJ2-5, with a weak D call TRBD2 (6 bases). This CDR3 spans 15 amino acids. V dropped 1 base and J dropped 5 bases, with 14 bases sitting between them. Germline CDR1 and CDR2: SGHTA and FQGNSA. The CDR3 loop is CASSLGGGVGETQYF. The CDR3 DNA reads as TGTGCCAGCAGCTTAGGTGGCGGGGTGGGGGAGACCCAGTACTTC. The complete variable domain, with remaining parts taken from reference TRBV7-2 and TRBJ2-5, reads GAGVSQSPSNKVTEKGKDVELRCDPISGHTALYWYRQSLGQGLEFLIYFQGNSAPDKSGLPSDRFSAERTGGSVSTLTIQRTQQEDSAVYLCASSLGGGVGETQYFGPGTRLLVL.

The rearrangement uses TRBV19 and TRBJ2-7; D is unresolved. V lost 4 bases, J lost 5 bases, and 6 bases lay in between. The CDR3 sequence is 11 residues long. Germline V gene sequence: CDR1 LNHDA, CDR2 SQIVND (reference sequence). CDR3 sequence (DNA): TGTGCCAGTAGTAACGGTAACGAGCAGTACTTC. Encoded protein: CASSNGNEQYF. The complete variable domain, with remaining parts taken from reference TRBV19 and TRBJ2-7, reads DGGITQSPKYLFRKEGQNVTLSCEQNLNHDAMYWYRQDPGQGLRLIYYSQIVNDFQKGDIAEGYSVSREKKESFPLTVTSAQKNPTAFYLCASSNGNEQYFGPGTRLTVT.

The J gene is TRBJ2-1, the V gene TRBV9, with D possibly matching TRBD2 (5 bases). The CDR3 totals 13 residues. The ends were cut back, 7 bases at V and 10 bases at J, with 18 bases in the middle. Germline values: CDR1 SGDLS, CDR2 YYNGEE. CDR3: CASRKYVQREQFF. The DNA of the CDR3 is TGTGCCAGCCGGAAGTATGTGCAGCGGGAGCAGTTCTTC.

The gene calls are TRBV7-9 and TRBJ2-3, with 7 bases matching TRBD2. The CDR3 is 16 residues long. Unmatched junction bases numbered 6, after V lost 1 base and J lost 2 bases. Germline V lookup: CDR1 SEHNR, CDR2 FQNEAQ (reference sequence). CDR3 sequence reads: CASSLVVGGPTDTQYF. DNA of the CDR3: TGTGCCAGCAGCTTAGTGGTGGGAGGGCCCACAGATACGCAGTATTTT.

The chain is built from TRBV18 and TRBJ2-3; 9 bases are shared with TRBD2. The CDR3 spans 17 residues. Germline trimming cut 6 bases from V and 0 bases from J; bases unmatched to any gene: 10. Per germline, CDR1 KGHSH and CDR2 LQKENI. The CDR3 DNA follows: TGTGCCAGCTCCCAATTAGGACTAGCGCCTAGCACAGATACGCAGTATTTT. Translated, it gives CASSQLGLAPSTDTQYF.

The CDR3 loop reads CASSFVRGRWNQPQHF. In DNA form, the CDR3 reads TGTGCCAGCAGTTTTGTGAGGGGGCGATGGAATCAGCCCCAGCATTTT. The V call is TRBV28, the J call TRBJ1-5; 7 bases line up with TRBD1. The CDR3 runs 16 residues. Germline CDR1 is MDHEN and CDR2 is SYDVKM. The junction had 9 bases not matched to a gene; V was cut back by 3 bases and J by 4 bases.

The chain combines TRBV28 with TRBJ2-7; D uncertain. The CDR3 contains 15 residues. In germline, CDR1 is MDHEN, CDR2 SYDVKM. Deletions cut 5 bases from V and 0 bases from J, with 14 bases between. This chain's CDR3 is CASSTGSFSSYEQYF. For the CDR3, the DNA is TGTGCCAGCAGTACCGGGTCCTTTAGCTCCTACGAGCAGTACTTC.

CDR3 in amino acids: CASSLFLGGRATGELFF. CDR3 nucleotide sequence: TGTGCCAGCAGCCTCTTTTTGGGCGGGAGGGCCACCGGGGAGCTGTTTTTT. The chain has TRBV3-1 (or the pseudogene TRBV3-2) and TRBJ2-2; 9 nucleotides line up with TRBD2. This CDR3 has 17 amino acids. Losses at the gene ends were 4 bases for V and 4 bases for J; bases not matched to a gene: 10. Germline V lookup: CDR1 LGHDT, CDR2 YNNKEL (reference sequence).

For the CDR3, the DNA is TGTGCCAGCAGCCTTCTGGACAGGAACACTGAAGCTTTCTTT. Its translation is CASSLLDRNTEAFF. This chain joins TRBV5-6 and TRBJ1-1; maybe TRBD1 (6 bases). Germline V gives CDR1 SGHDT, CDR2 YYEEEE. Trimming pared 4 bases from V and 1 base from J, leaving 11 bases between. The CDR3 totals 14 residues.

The V gene is TRBV29-1, the J gene TRBJ2-7; D might be TRBD2 (5 bases). This CDR3 region has 15 residues. V lost 1 base and J 1 base, leaving 14 bases between the germline ends. Germline V CDR1 and CDR2: SQVTM, ANQGSEA. CDR3 bases: TGCAGCGTTGAAGCCGCAGGACTGCGGTCCTACGAGCAGTACTTC. Protein: CSVEAAGLRSYEQYF.

The V and J genes are TRBV6-5 and TRBJ2-1; tentative D call: TRBD2 (6 bases). Germline values: CDR1 MNHEY, CDR2 SVGAGI. This CDR3 is built from 15 residues. V was trimmed by 5 bases and J by 4 bases, leaving 15 bases between them. The CDR3 sequence: CASSPLAGPYNEQFF. CDR3 nucleotides: TGTGCCAGCAGTCCACTAGCAGGCCCTTACAATGAGCAGTTCTTC.

The chain has TRBV5-5 and TRBJ1-2; TRBD1 matches 10 bases. V was clipped by 4 bases and J by 0 bases; unmatched bases: 6. The germline V gene encodes CDR1 SGHKS and CDR2 YYEKEE (reference sequence). The CDR3 length is 16 residues. In DNA, the CDR3 is TGTGCCAGCAGCCAGGGACAGGGGATAGCTAACTATGGCTACACCTTC. Amino acid sequence: CASSQGQGIANYGYTF. Looking up the rest from reference TRBV5-5 and TRBJ1-2 gives the full variable domain: DAGVTQSPTHLIKTRGQQVTLRCSPISGHKSVSWYQQVLGQGPQFIFQYYEKEERGRGNFPDRFSARQFPNYSSELNVNALLLGDSALYLCASSQGQGIANYGYTFGSGTRLTVV.

This sequence joins TRBV6-6 and TRBJ1-3; a possible D gene is TRBD1 (6 bases). Germline lookup yields CDR1 MNHNY and CDR2 SVGAGI (reference sequence). The ends were cut back, 4 bases at V and 4 bases at J, with 17 bases in the middle. The CDR3 covers 16 residues. The CDR3 DNA reads as TGTGCCAGCAGTTTCAGAGGACAGTCTCCCGGAAACACCATATATTTT. This codes for CASSFRGQSPGNTIYF.

The J gene is TRBJ1-1, the V gene TRBV7-2; TRBD1 aligns across 7 bases. CDR1 is SGHTA, CDR2 FQGNSA, per germline. The V gene end was trimmed by 0 bases and the J gene end by 4 bases; junction bases not matched to a gene: 2. The CDR3 is made up of 14 amino acids. For the CDR3, the DNA is TGTGCCAGCAGCTTAGCGCCAGGGGGCACTGAAGCTTTCTTT. This encodes CASSLAPGGTEAFF.

J is TRBJ2-2 and V is TRBV5-1; D gene unclear. The CDR3 is made up of 14 amino acids. CDR1 and CDR2 from the germline V gene are SGHRS and YFSETQ. The V gene lost 0 bases and the J gene lost 6 bases, with 9 bases spanning the gap. CDR3 coding DNA: TGCGCCAGCAGCTTGGTTGGCGCCCCCGGGGAGCTGTTTTTT. Its protein product is CASSLVGAPGELFF.

The rearrangement joins TRBV4-1 to TRBJ1-4; D perhaps matches TRBD1 (6 bases). The CDR3 totals 16 residues. Per germline, CDR1 MGHRA and CDR2 YSYEKL. V lost 0 bases and J 8 bases, leaving 16 bases between the germline ends. The CDR3, as DNA: TGCGCCAGCAGCCAAGATCCCGGGGGCAAGACCGAAAAACTGTTTTTT. Encoded protein: CASSQDPGGKTEKLFF.

The V gene is TRBV21-1, the J gene TRBJ2-3; TRBD1 is the table's D call and was not checked against the DNA. TRBV21-1 is reported as a pseudogene. The CDR3 sequence is 21 residues long. CDR3 in DNA: TGTGCCAGCAGCAAAGCATCCAGGGTTATTACCAGTCCTTCTAGCACAGATACGCAGTATTTT. It translates to CASSKASRVITSPSSTDTQYF.

The chain carries TRBV28 and TRBJ2-2; D may be TRBD1 (6 bases). Trimming stripped 9 bases from V and 0 bases from J, with 14 bases between. Germline loops: CDR1 MDHEN, CDR2 SYDVKM. The CDR3 spans 15 residues. The CDR3, as DNA: TGTGCCAGTATAGGACAGAGTACGAACACCGGGGAGCTGTTTTTT. Translated: CASIGQSTNTGELFF.

In regard to this clone: Additional DNA sequences in this sample encode the identical CDR3. The V call is TRBV28, the J call TRBJ2-7, with D possibly TRBD1 on 6 matching bases. In germline, CDR1 is MDHEN, CDR2 SYDVKM. V was pared by 5 bases and J by 3 bases, with 14 bases between. CDR3 length: 14 residues. The CDR3 here is CASSGTGSNYEQYF. CDR3 sequence (DNA): TGTGCCAGCAGTGGAACAGGGTCGAACTACGAGCAGTACTTC.

This clone was detected only once. J is TRBJ2-1 and V is TRBV28; D may correspond to TRBD1 or TRBD2 (5 bases each). The germline gives CDR1 MDHEN, CDR2 SYDVKM. With 7 bases removed from V and 0 bases from J, the gap between germline ends came to 13 bases. This CDR3 has 15 amino acids. This CDR3 reads CASTPGPYSYNEQFF. As DNA, the CDR3 is TGTGCCAGCACCCCGGGACCGTACTCCTACAATGAGCAGTTCTTC.

The chain uses TRBV7-9 and TRBJ2-2; 7 bases fit TRBD2. The junction had 12 bases not matched to a gene; V was cut back by 8 bases and J by 6 bases. The CDR3 is made up of 15 amino acids. CDR1 SEHNR and CDR2 FQNEAQ come from the germline V gene (reference sequence). The CDR3 DNA reads TGTGCCAGCGCCCTTGCGGGAGAACCTGCCGGGGAGCTGTTTTTT. It is translated as CASALAGEPAGELFF.

J is TRBJ2-3 and V is TRBV9; D tentatively reads TRBD1 or TRBD2 (5 bases each). CDR3 size: 13 residues. The germline V and J ends were trimmed by 3 bases and 4 bases, with 9 bases remaining between them. CDR1 and CDR2 from the germline V gene are SGDLS and YYNGEE. CDR3 residues: CASSEGRPDTQYF. In DNA form, the CDR3 reads TGTGCCAGCAGCGAGGGACGGCCAGATACGCAGTATTTT.

The rearrangement links TRBV21-1 to TRBJ2-6. TRBV21-1 corresponds to a pseudogene. The CDR3 sequence is 19 residues long. Here the CDR3 DNA reads TGTGCCAGCAGCAAGAAGGACCGCCCTTTAAACTCTGGGGCCAACGTCCTGACTTTC. Translation gives CASSKKDRPLNSGANVLTF.

V and J are TRBV13 and TRBJ2-3; TRBD2 matches 9 bases. Germline CDR1 and CDR2: PRHDT and FYEKMQ (reference sequence). After removal of 5 bases from V and 1 base from J, the junction contained 7 bases not matched to a gene. This CDR3 has 16 residues. Written as DNA, the CDR3 is TGTGCCAGCAGCGGATCGGGCGGGAGGGGCACAGATACGCAGTATTTT. Translating it yields CASSGSGGRGTDTQYF.

The V gene is TRBV11-2, the J gene TRBJ2-7, with TRBD1 matching over 7 bases. CDR1 and CDR2 from the germline V gene are SGHAT and FQNNGV. V lost 9 bases and J lost 5; bases outside the gene matches: 16. This CDR3 is 15 amino acids long. The CDR3 here is CASHPPGQIYHEQYF. CDR3 sequence (DNA): TGTGCCAGTCACCCTCCGGGACAGATCTACCACGAGCAGTACTTC.

This chain joins TRBV7-9 and TRBJ2-1; D not certain. Germline CDR1 is SEHNR and CDR2 is FQNEAQ (reference sequence). Trimming pared 6 bases from V and 0 bases from J, leaving 15 bases between. CDR3 size: 16 residues. The CDR3 reads CASSFPDESSYNEQFF. The CDR3 DNA is TGTGCCAGCAGTTTCCCGGACGAGAGCTCCTACAATGAGCAGTTCTTC.

This chain uses TRBV28 with TRBJ2-7; 8 nucleotides align to TRBD2. V dropped 0 bases and J dropped 4; count of bases not matched to a gene: 11. This CDR3 has 17 residues. Per germline, CDR1 MDHEN and CDR2 SYDVKM. The CDR3 is CASSLWAGSSGQYEQYF. The CDR3 DNA reads TGTGCCAGCAGTTTATGGGCTGGATCTAGCGGGCAATACGAGCAGTACTTC.

The chain is built from TRBV11-2 and TRBJ2-1; D not resolved. There are 15 residues in the CDR3. In germline, CDR1 is SGHAT, CDR2 FQNNGV. Trimming stripped 1 base from V and 0 bases from J, with 7 bases between. This chain's CDR3 is CASSLVPSSYNEQFF. CDR3 nucleotides: TGTGCCAGCAGCTTAGTCCCGAGCTCCTACAATGAGCAGTTCTTC.